This T cell receptor beta chain was captured by sequencing in a study of T cells in Graves' hyperthyroidism and ophthalmopathy. Amplified regions were TCR beta CDR3 sequences from RNA transcripts. During a first-round RT-PCR of the TCR CDR3, the HTBI primer set was used. TCRdb independently ran MiXCR on the multiplex PCR reads; one entry per CDR3 protein. This sample has under 400,000 distinct CDR3 sequences; roughly 15% occur once, and the top ten carry roughly 20%. This clonotype was counted a few times. What it recognizes is unknown. Study-level findings and limits: Researchers report that a 13 V-J model separated ophthalmopathy from stable hyperthyroidism.

Sequenced material: blood. This clonotype originated in a woman aged 55 to 70 with Graves' ophthalmopathy.

In DNA, the CDR3 is TGTGCCAGCAGTGAGTCCGGGGGGACGGCGGTCGAGCAGTACTTC. It encodes CASSESGGTAVEQYF. This sequence joins TRBV2 and TRBJ2-7; TRBD2 agrees at 7 bases. V lost 3 bases, J lost 6 bases, and 11 bases stayed unmatched. CDR1 and CDR2 from the germline V gene are SNHLY and FYNNEI. There are 15 residues in the CDR3.